This TCR beta chain emerged from a study of blood T cell repertoires in COVID-19. Study in general: From T cells, B-cell-depleted T cells, or PBMCs came the material, which was cDNA or gDNA.

The CDR3 contains 12 residues. Between the trimmed V and J ends, which lost 0 bases and 9 bases, there was a span of 8 bases. Per germline, CDR1 MNHNS and CDR2 SASEGT. Repertoires were generated with immunoSEQ multiplex PCR, while TCRdb's copy carries only in-frame clones and drops some. The sample includes 340,000 or so clones, roughly 84% of them seen just once. The gene calls are TRBV6-1 and TRBJ1-2, with D unclear. The clonotype was recovered from a man aged 50-59 years with active or convalescent COVID-19. The sample consisted of peripheral blood. CDR3 DNA sequence: TGTGCCAGCAGTGAAGCAAGCCGAAGCTACACCTTC. This sequence encodes CASSEASRSYTF.